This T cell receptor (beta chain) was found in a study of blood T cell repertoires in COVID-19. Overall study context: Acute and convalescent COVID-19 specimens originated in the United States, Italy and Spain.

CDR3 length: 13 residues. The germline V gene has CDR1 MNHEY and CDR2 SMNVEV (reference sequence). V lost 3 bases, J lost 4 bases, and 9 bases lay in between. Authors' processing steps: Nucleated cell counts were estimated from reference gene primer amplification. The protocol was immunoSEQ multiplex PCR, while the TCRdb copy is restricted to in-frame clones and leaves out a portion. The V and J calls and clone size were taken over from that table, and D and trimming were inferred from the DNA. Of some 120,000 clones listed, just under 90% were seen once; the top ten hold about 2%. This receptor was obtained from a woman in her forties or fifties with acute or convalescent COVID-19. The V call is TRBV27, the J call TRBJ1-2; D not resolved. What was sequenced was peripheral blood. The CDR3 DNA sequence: TGTGCCAGCAGTTTCCAGCGAACCTATGGCTACACCTTC. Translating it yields CASSFQRTYGYTF.